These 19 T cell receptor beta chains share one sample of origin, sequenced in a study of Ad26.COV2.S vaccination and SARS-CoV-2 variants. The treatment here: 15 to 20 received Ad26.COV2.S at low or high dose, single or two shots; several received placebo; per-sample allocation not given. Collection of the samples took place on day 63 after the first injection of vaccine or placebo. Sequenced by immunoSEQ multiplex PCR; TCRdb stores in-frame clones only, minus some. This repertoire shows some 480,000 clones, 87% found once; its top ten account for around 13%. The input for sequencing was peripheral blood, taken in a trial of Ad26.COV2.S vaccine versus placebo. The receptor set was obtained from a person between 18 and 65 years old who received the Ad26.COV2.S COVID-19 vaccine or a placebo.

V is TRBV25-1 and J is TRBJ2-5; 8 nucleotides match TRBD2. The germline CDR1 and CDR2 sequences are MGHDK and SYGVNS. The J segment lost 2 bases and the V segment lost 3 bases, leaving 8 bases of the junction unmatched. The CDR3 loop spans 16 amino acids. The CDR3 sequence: CASSDPAGDLQETQYF. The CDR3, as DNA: TGTGCCAGCAGTGATCCAGCGGGAGATCTTCAAGAGACCCAGTACTTC.

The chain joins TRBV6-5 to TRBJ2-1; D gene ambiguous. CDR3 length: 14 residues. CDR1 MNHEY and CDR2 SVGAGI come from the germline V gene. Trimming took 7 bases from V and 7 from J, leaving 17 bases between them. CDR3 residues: CASTQNLALNEQFF. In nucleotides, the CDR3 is TGTGCCAGCACCCAAAACTTAGCATTGAATGAGCAGTTCTTC.

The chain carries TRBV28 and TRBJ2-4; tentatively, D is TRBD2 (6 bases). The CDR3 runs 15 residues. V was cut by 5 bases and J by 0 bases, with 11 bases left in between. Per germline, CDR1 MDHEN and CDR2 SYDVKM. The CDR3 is CASSPSGLAKNIQYF. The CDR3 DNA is TGTGCCAGCAGTCCAAGCGGGCTAGCCAAAAACATTCAGTACTTC.

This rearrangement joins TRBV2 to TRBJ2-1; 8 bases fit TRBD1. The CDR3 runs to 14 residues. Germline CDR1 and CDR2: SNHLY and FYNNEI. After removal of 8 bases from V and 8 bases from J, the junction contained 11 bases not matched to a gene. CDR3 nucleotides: TGTGCCAGCGGCCCGACAGGGGTTCTCGATGAGCAGTTCTTC. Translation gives CASGPTGVLDEQFF.

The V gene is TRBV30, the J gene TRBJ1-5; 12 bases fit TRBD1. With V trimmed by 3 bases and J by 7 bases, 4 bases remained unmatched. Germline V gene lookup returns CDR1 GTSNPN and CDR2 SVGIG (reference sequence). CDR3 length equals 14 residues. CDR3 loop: CAWSDGTGGQPQHF. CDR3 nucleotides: TGTGCCTGGAGCGATGGGACAGGGGGCCAGCCCCAGCATTTT.

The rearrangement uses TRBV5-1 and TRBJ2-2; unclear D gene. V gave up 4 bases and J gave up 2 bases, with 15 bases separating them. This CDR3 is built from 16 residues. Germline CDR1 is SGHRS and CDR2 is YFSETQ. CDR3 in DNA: TGCGCCAGCAGCGCCCCCACAGCCATCAACACCGGGGAGCTGTTTTTT. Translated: CASSAPTAINTGELFF.

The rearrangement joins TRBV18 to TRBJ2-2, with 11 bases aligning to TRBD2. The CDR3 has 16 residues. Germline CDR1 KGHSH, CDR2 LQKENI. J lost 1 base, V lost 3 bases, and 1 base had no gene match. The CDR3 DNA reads TGTGCCAGCTCACCCGGGACTAGCGGGAACACCGGGGAGCTGTTTTTT. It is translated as CASSPGTSGNTGELFF.

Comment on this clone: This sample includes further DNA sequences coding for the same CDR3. CDR3 in amino acids: CASSLDRGQPQHF. The CDR3 nucleotides are TGTGCCAGCAGCTTGGACAGGGGCCAGCCCCAGCATTTT. This rearrangement joins TRBV5-4 to TRBJ1-5; 7 nucleotides agree with TRBD1. Germline V lookup: CDR1 SGHNT, CDR2 YYREEE (reference sequence). With V trimmed by 0 bases and J by 7 bases, 1 base remained unmatched. CDR3 length equals 13 residues.

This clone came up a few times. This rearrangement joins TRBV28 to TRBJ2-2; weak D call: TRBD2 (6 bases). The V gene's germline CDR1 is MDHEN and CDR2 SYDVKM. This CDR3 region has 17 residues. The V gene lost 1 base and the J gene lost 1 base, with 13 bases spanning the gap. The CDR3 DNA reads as TGTGCCAGCAGTTTATCGGCGGGGCCCCTGAACACCGGGGAGCTGTTTTTT. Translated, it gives CASSLSAGPLNTGELFF.

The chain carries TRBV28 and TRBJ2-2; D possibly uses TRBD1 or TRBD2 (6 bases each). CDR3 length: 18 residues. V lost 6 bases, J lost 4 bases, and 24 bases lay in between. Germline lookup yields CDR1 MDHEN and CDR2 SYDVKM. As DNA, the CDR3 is TGTGCCAGCAGCCCTATTCGGGGGCTAGGAGATGGCACCGGGGAGCTGTTTTTT. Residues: CASSPIRGLGDGTGELFF. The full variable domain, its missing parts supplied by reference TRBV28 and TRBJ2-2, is DVKVTQSSRYLVKRTGEKVFLECVQDMDHENMFWYRQDPGLGLRLIYFSYDVKMKEKGDIPEGYSVSREKKERFSLILESASTNQTSMYLCASSPIRGLGDGTGELFFGEGSRLTVL.

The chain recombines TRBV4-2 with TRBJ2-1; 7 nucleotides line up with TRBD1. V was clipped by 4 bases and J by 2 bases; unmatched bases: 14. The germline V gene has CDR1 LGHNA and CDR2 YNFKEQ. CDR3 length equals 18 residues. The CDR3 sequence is CASSRESTTGVTYNEQFF. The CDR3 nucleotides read TGTGCCAGCAGCCGAGAATCGACTACAGGGGTGACCTACAATGAGCAGTTCTTC.

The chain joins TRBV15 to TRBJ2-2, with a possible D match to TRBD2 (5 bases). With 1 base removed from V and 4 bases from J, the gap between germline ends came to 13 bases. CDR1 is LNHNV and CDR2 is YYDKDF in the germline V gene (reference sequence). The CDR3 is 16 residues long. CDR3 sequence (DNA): TGTGCCACCAGCAGAGGCCCCACTAGGGTCACCGGGGAGCTGTTTTTT. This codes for CATSRGPTRVTGELFF. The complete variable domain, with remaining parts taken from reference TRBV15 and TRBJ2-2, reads DAMVIQNPRYQVTQFGKPVTLSCSQTLNHNVMYWYQQKSSQAPKLLFHYYDKDFNNEADTPDNFQSRRPNTSFCFLDIRSPGLGDTAMYLCATSRGPTRVTGELFFGEGSRLTVL.

CDR3 sequence reads: CASSLGASGGQQETQYF. DNA for the CDR3: TGTGCCAGCAGCTTGGGGGCGTCGGGAGGTCAGCAAGAGACCCAGTACTTC. The chain uses TRBV11-2 and TRBJ2-5; D may be TRBD2 (7 bases). The CDR3 totals 17 residues. Trimming shortened V by 3 bases and J by 2 bases, and 19 bases separated the two germline ends. Germline CDR1 is SGHAT and CDR2 is FQNNGV. The complete variable domain, with remaining parts taken from reference TRBV11-2 and TRBJ2-5, reads EAGVAQSPRYKIIEKRQSVAFWCNPISGHATLYWYQQILGQGPKLLIQFQNNGVVDDSQLPKDRFSAERLKGVDSTLKIQPAKLEDSAVYLCASSLGASGGQQETQYFGPGTRLLVL.

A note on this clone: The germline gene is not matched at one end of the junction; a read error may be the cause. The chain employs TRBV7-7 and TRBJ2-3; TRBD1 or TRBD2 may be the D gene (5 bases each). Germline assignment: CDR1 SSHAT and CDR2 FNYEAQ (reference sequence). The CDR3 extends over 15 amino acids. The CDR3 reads CASSSGAPMADTQYF. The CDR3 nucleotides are TGTGCTAGCAGCTCCGGGGCCCCGATGGCAGATACGCAGTATTTT.

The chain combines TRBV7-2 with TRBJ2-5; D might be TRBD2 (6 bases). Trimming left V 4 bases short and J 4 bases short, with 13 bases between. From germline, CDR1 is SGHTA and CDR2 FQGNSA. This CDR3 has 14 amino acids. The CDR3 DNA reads TGTGCCAGCAGCTCCCTACTAGCAGGAGAGACCCAGTACTTC. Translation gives CASSSLLAGETQYF.

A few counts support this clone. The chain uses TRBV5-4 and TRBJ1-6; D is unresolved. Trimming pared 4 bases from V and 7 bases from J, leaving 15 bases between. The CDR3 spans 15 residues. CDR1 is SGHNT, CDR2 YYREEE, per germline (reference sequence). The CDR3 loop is CASSLGGPSNSPLHF. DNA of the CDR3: TGTGCCAGCAGCCTTGGAGGACCGTCGAATTCACCCCTCCACTTT.

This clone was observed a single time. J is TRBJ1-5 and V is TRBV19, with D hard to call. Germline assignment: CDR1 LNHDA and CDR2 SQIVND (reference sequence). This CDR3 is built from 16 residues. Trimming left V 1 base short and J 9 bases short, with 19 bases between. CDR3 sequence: CASSIGTLGVEGPQHF. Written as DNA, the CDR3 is TGTGCCAGTAGTATAGGGACCCTTGGGGTCGAAGGGCCCCAGCATTTT. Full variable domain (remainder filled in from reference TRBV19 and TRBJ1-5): DGGITQSPKYLFRKEGQNVTLSCEQNLNHDAMYWYRQDPGQGLRLIYYSQIVNDFQKGDIAEGYSVSREKKESFPLTVTSAQKNPTAFYLCASSIGTLGVEGPQHFGDGTRLSIL.

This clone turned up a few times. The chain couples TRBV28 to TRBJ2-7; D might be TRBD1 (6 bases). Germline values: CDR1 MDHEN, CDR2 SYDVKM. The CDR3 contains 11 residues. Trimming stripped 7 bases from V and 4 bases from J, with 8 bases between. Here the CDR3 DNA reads TGTGCCAGCACAGGGGCATACGAGCAGTACTTC. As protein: CASTGAYEQYF.

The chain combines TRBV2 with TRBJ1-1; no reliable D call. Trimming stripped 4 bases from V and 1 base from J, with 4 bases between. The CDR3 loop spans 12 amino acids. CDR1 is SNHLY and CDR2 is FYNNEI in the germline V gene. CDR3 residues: CASSARNTEAFF. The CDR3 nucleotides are TGTGCCAGCAGTGCGCGGAACACTGAAGCTTTCTTT.